This T cell receptor beta chain was found in a study of cytomegalovirus exposure and HLA in healthy donors. A remark on this clone: Its cognate antigen is unknown.

A multiplex PCR was run with 60 Vbeta primers and 13 Jbeta primers. Repertoires were generated with immunoSEQ multiplex PCR, while TCRdb's copy carries only in-frame clones and drops some. The table records roughly 110,000 clones, approximately 79% of them present only once. The CDR3 loop spans 14 amino acids. Germline V CDR1 and CDR2: SQVTM, ANQGSEA. The V gene end was trimmed by 7 bases and the J gene end by 3 bases; junction bases not matched to a gene: 7. Overall study findings and caveats: A later analysis linked a missense DCLRE1C variant to TCR beta V- and J-gene trimming.

The rearrangement joins TRBV29-1 to TRBJ2-5; TRBD2 aligns across 11 bases. The receptor was isolated from a man aged 55 to 69 in good health and CMV-seronegative. The sequenced sample consisted of PBMCs. The CDR3 DNA reads as TGCAGCGCAAGTAGCGGGGGGGCGGAAGAGACCCAGTACTTC. Translated, it gives CSASSGGAEETQYF.